A single sample is the source of the 9 T cell receptor beta chains below, sequenced in a study of blood T cells in healthy people across ages. Sample-barcoded 5' priming and a J-beta primer mix drove a second PCR of roughly 7 to 11 cycles. Using its own MiXCR run on the 5' RACE reads, TCRdb lists one record per CDR3 protein. The table records about 1,800,000 distinct CDR3 sequences, roughly 27% of them present only once. Sequencing input: blood. Every receptor here comes from a young woman in good health.

This clonotype was seen a few times. The chain is built from TRBV12-3 or TRBV12-4 and TRBJ2-3; D gene unclear. Trimming pared 9 bases from V and 3 bases from J, leaving 16 bases between. CDR3 length: 14 amino acids. Here the CDR3 reads CASRYDLGTDTQYF. Here the CDR3 DNA reads TGTGCCAGTCGGTATGATCTAGGTACAGATACGCAGTATTTT.

This clonotype was counted a few times. V is TRBV10-3 and J is TRBJ1-5; 7 nucleotides line up with TRBD1. V trimming: 2 bases; J trimming: 3 bases; junction bases outside the gene matches: 1. The CDR3 runs 14 residues. Germline values: CDR1 ENHRY, CDR2 SYGVKD. CDR3 loop: CAISEGTANQPQHF. The CDR3 DNA is TGTGCCATCAGTGAGGGGACAGCCAATCAGCCCCAGCATTTT.

At least ten counts were recorded for this clonotype. The J gene is TRBJ2-5, the V gene TRBV20-1; 10 bases agree with TRBD2. The CDR3 is 14 residues long. Germline V gene sequence: CDR1 DFQATT, CDR2 SNEGSKA (reference sequence). CDR3 loop: CSAYSGRMGETQYF. The DNA for the CDR3 is TGCAGCGCTTATAGCGGGAGGATGGGGGAGACCCAGTACTTC.

CDR3 bases: TGTGCCAGCAGCCCCGGCGTCAGGGTGGCTGAGCAGTTCTTC. The encoded protein is CASSPGVRVAEQFF. This chain connects TRBV12-3 or TRBV12-4 to TRBJ2-1; D is perhaps TRBD1 (5 bases). The CDR3 runs to 14 residues. With 6 bases removed from V and 9 bases from J, the gap between germline ends came to 18 bases.

This clonotype was counted between two and nine times. The V and J genes are TRBV30 and TRBJ2-1, with D unclear. Germline V gene lookup returns CDR1 GTSNPN and CDR2 SVGIG (reference sequence). V was cut by 1 base and J by 5 bases, with 9 bases left in between. CDR3 length: 13 residues. CDR3 protein: CAWSELRDNEQFF. The DNA for the CDR3 is TGTGCCTGGAGTGAACTTCGAGACAATGAGCAGTTCTTC.

This clonotype was observed a handful of times. The gene calls are TRBV29-1 and TRBJ2-3, with D unresolved. The CDR3 extends over 13 amino acids. The V end lost 5 bases, the J end lost 1 base, and 10 bases lay between the germline ends. CDR1 and CDR2 (germline): SQVTM, ANQGSEA. The CDR3 nucleotides read TGCAGCGTTTCCGGCCCCGGCACAGATACGCAGTATTTT. Its translation: CSVSGPGTDTQYF.

The V call is TRBV28, the J call TRBJ2-1; TRBD1 matches 8 bases. Germline trimming cut 6 bases from V and 10 bases from J; bases unmatched to any gene: 14. Looked up from germline, CDR1 is MDHEN and CDR2 is SYDVKM. This CDR3 contains 15 residues. The CDR3 bases are TGTGCCAGCAGGATAGGGCAGGGGGCCCATCGGGAGCAGTTCTTC. It encodes CASRIGQGAHREQFF.

The chain links TRBV11-2 to TRBJ2-1, with D perhaps assigned TRBD1 or TRBD2 (6 bases each). This CDR3 comprises 19 residues. Germline values: CDR1 SGHAT, CDR2 FQNNGV. V dropped 1 base and J dropped 2 bases, with 21 bases sitting between them. Written as DNA, the CDR3 is TGTGCCAGCAGCTTAGTGGTGGGGGGCGGGATTTTCCCCTACAATGAGCAGTTCTTC. This sequence encodes CASSLVVGGGIFPYNEQFF.

This clonotype occurred once. The genes are TRBV7-9 and TRBJ2-1; D not certain. This CDR3 region has 11 residues. Germline V gene data show CDR1 as SEHNR and CDR2 as FQNEAQ (reference sequence). Trimming took off 6 bases at V and 10 bases at J, with 10 bases between the two ends. The CDR3 DNA follows: TGTGCCAGCAGTTCTGACCAGGAGCAGTTCTTC. It yields the protein CASSSDQEQFF.